A single sample gave rise to the 27 T cell receptor beta chains below, sequenced in a study of technical replicates of blood from a handful of donors. Sequencing used immunoSEQ multiplex PCR; TCRdb keeps in-frame clones, though not all of them. The sample carries about 57,000 clones, around nine tenths recorded once. Material for sequencing was PBMCs. These receptors all come from a human donor in good health. Some clones in this sample may be carry-over from other donors' samples.

The chain joins TRBV7-9 to TRBJ2-5, with 9 positions matching TRBD2. Trimming removed 5 bases from V and 0 bases from J; junction bases left unmatched: 13. The CDR3 is 18 amino acids. Looked up from germline, CDR1 is SEHNR and CDR2 is FQNEAQ (reference sequence). CDR3 residues: CASSPGTLLAGYQETQYF. The CDR3 region has the DNA TGTGCCAGCAGCCCAGGGACCCTACTAGCGGGTTACCAAGAGACCCAGTACTTC.

This clone was seen once. This sequence joins TRBV7-2 and TRBJ1-6, with D possibly TRBD1 on 5 matching bases. Germline values: CDR1 SGHTA, CDR2 FQGNSA. The CDR3 has 13 amino acids. V was clipped by 1 base and J by 14 bases, with 12 bases between them. The CDR3 DNA reads TGTGCCAGCAGCTTAGACAGGATTGGGTCCCTCCACTTT. The encoded protein is CASSLDRIGSLHF.

This clone was seen once. V usage is TRBV27 and J usage is TRBJ2-7, with TRBD2 matching over 9 bases. V trimming: 6 bases; J trimming: 5 bases; junction bases outside the gene matches: 11. The CDR3 is 15 amino acids. Germline V gene sequence: CDR1 MNHEY, CDR2 SMNVEV (reference sequence). The CDR3: CASSRTSGLADEQYF. The CDR3 region has the DNA TGTGCCAGCAGCCGTACTAGCGGGTTAGCCGACGAGCAGTACTTC.

The chain has TRBV7-8 and TRBJ1-1; D gene uncertain. The V and J ends lost 5 bases and 5 bases respectively, with 15 bases between them. This CDR3 has 14 amino acids. Germline V gene lookup returns CDR1 SGHVS and CDR2 FQNEAQ. The CDR3 is CASSLIGRGTEAFF. CDR3 sequence (DNA): TGTGCCAGCAGCCTAATAGGTAGAGGGACTGAAGCTTTCTTT.

V and J are TRBV5-8 and TRBJ1-5; possible D gene TRBD1, 6 bases. This CDR3 comprises 16 residues. The V end lost 4 bases, the J end lost 2 bases, and 16 bases lay between the germline ends. Germline V CDR1 and CDR2: SGHTS, YDEGEE. This chain's CDR3 is CASSPDRRLGNQPQHF. The DNA for the CDR3 is TGTGCCAGCAGCCCCGACAGGCGGCTAGGCAATCAGCCCCAGCATTTT.

The chain is built from TRBV19 and TRBJ2-7; tentative D call: TRBD2 (5 bases). This CDR3 spans 12 amino acids. The V and J ends lost 5 bases and 3 bases respectively, with 8 bases between them. Germline lookup yields CDR1 LNHDA and CDR2 SQIVND (reference sequence). This chain's CDR3 is CASSDGDYEQYF. The DNA of the CDR3 is TGTGCCAGTAGTGACGGGGACTACGAGCAGTACTTC.

The chain uses TRBV5-6 and TRBJ2-7; a possible D gene is TRBD2 (6 bases). The CDR3 loop spans 17 amino acids. Trimming cost V 5 bases and J 3 bases, with 24 bases left between them. In germline, CDR1 is SGHDT, CDR2 YYEEEE. The CDR3 DNA reads TGTGCCAGCAGTTCTACCCGGGACTCGCGGGAAGGCTACGAGCAGTACTTC. This codes for CASSSTRDSREGYEQYF.

The chain recombines TRBV11-2 with TRBJ2-2; TRBD2 agrees at 7 bases. The J segment lost 0 bases and the V segment lost 5 bases, leaving 6 bases of the junction unmatched. CDR1 is SGHAT and CDR2 is FQNNGV in the germline V gene. The CDR3 has 16 amino acids. The CDR3 DNA follows: TGTGCCAGCAGCCCCTGGCGGGGGACGAACACCGGGGAGCTGTTTTTT. As protein: CASSPWRGTNTGELFF.

This clone was seen only once. The chain combines TRBV19 with TRBJ1-3, with TRBD1 as a possible D gene (6 bases). CDR1 is LNHDA, CDR2 SQIVND, per germline (reference sequence). Trimming shortened V by 7 bases and J by 2 bases, and 12 bases separated the two germline ends. The CDR3 length is 14 residues. The CDR3 sequence: CASNDRMPGNTIYF. The CDR3 DNA follows: TGTGCCAGTAATGACAGGATGCCTGGAAACACCATATATTTT.

This chain joins TRBV6-8 and TRBJ2-7; possibly TRBD2 for D (5 bases). Germline loops: CDR1 MNHGY, CDR2 SAAAGT. The CDR3 has 15 amino acids. Trimming removed 6 bases from V and 6 bases from J, with 21 bases in between. Here the CDR3 reads CASRAPGFLSREQYF. CDR3 in DNA: TGTGCCAGCAGGGCCCCGGGGTTCCTATCGCGCGAGCAGTACTTC.

CDR3 in amino acids: CASSSRPQGAETQYF. The DNA for the CDR3 is TGTGCCAGCAGCTCAAGACCACAGGGGGCCGAGACCCAGTACTTC. The chain combines TRBV7-6 with TRBJ2-5, with TRBD1 identical over 9 bases. The CDR3 is 15 amino acids. The ends lost 4 bases at V and 5 bases at J; junction bases unmatched: 8. Germline CDR1 SGHVS, CDR2 FNYEAQ.

The chain uses TRBV18 and TRBJ1-6; 7 bases agree with TRBD1. CDR3 length: 15 residues. Germline CDR1 KGHSH, CDR2 LQKENI. V trimming: 5 bases; J trimming: 7 bases; junction bases outside the gene matches: 8. The CDR3 region is CASSYSGTVNSPLHF. Written as DNA, the CDR3 is TGTGCCAGCTCATATTCCGGGACAGTAAATTCACCCCTCCACTTT.

V usage is TRBV1 and J usage is TRBJ1-3. TRBV1 represents a pseudogene. This CDR3 region has 15 residues. The CDR3 loop is CTSSQEKSSGNTIYF. CDR3 bases: TGCACCAGCAGCCAAGAAAAGAGCTCTGGAAACACCATATATTTT.

The gene calls are TRBV7-9 and TRBJ1-2, with 10 bases matching TRBD1. The germline V gene encodes CDR1 SEHNR and CDR2 FQNEAQ (reference sequence). The CDR3 covers 12 residues. The V segment lost 5 bases and the J segment 10 bases; nucleotides outside the gene matches: 4. The CDR3: CASSPDRGPYTF. The DNA of the CDR3 is TGTGCCAGCAGCCCCGACAGGGGGCCCTACACCTTC.

The gene calls are TRBV7-2 and TRBJ2-1; 7 positions agree with TRBD2. Germline CDR1 SGHTA, CDR2 FQGNSA. The trim removed 0 bases at V and 2 bases at J, leaving 4 bases unmatched. The CDR3 has 16 residues. In DNA, the CDR3 is TGTGCCAGCAGCTTAGCAGCGGGGACTACCTACAATGAGCAGTTCTTC. This gives the protein CASSLAAGTTYNEQFF.

The V call is TRBV4-1, the J call TRBJ2-7; TRBD2 is a possible D gene (6 bases). This CDR3 contains 16 residues. Germline CDR1 is MGHRA and CDR2 is YSYEKL. V lost 3 bases and J 7 bases, leaving 22 bases between the germline ends. The CDR3 nucleotides read TGCGCCAGCAGCCAGTCAACTAGCTCGTCCTTTTATGAGCAGTACTTC. Its translation is CASSQSTSSSFYEQYF.

The chain uses TRBV5-4 and TRBJ1-3, with TRBD1 matching over 7 bases. Germline CDR1 is SGHNT and CDR2 is YYREEE (reference sequence). The CDR3 loop spans 14 amino acids. With 4 bases clipped from V and 6 bases from J, the junction kept 7 bases outside the gene matches. The DNA of the CDR3 is TGTGCCAGCAGCCGAGACAGGGTAGTAAACACCATATATTTT. The encoded protein is CASSRDRVVNTIYF.

The chain has TRBV5-4 and TRBJ2-5; tentative D call: TRBD2 (5 bases). The germline V gene encodes CDR1 SGHNT and CDR2 YYREEE (reference sequence). This CDR3 spans 15 amino acids. Between the trimmed V and J ends, which lost 0 bases and 2 bases, there was a span of 11 bases. The CDR3 here is CASSLARRVQETQYF. The CDR3 nucleotides read TGTGCCAGCAGCTTGGCCCGGCGGGTGCAAGAGACCCAGTACTTC.

The rearrangement uses TRBV28 and TRBJ1-5; D gene unclear. V was trimmed by 9 bases and J by 3 bases, leaving 9 bases between them. Germline loops: CDR1 MDHEN, CDR2 SYDVKM. The CDR3 contains 12 residues. CDR3 sequence: CASAILNQPQHF. CDR3 DNA: TGTGCCAGTGCGATTCTCAATCAGCCCCAGCATTTT.

The chain recombines TRBV5-6 with TRBJ2-1; 11 bases are a match to TRBD2. This CDR3 region has 17 residues. Germline CDR1 SGHDT, CDR2 YYEEEE. After removal of 0 bases from V and 4 bases from J, the junction contained 6 bases not matched to a gene. CDR3 in amino acids: CASSLVAGTSGYNEQFF. CDR3 coding DNA: TGTGCCAGCAGCTTGGTAGCTGGGACTAGCGGTTACAATGAGCAGTTCTTC.

CDR3 sequence (DNA): TGTGCCAGTAGTTCCGACAGGGGGCAAAGACCTGAAGCTTTCTTT. This gives the protein CASSSDRGQRPEAFF. The chain carries TRBV19 and TRBJ1-1; 10 positions match TRBD1. Germline lookup yields CDR1 LNHDA and CDR2 SQIVND (reference sequence). This CDR3 region has 15 residues. V shed 5 bases and J 6 bases; nucleotides not matched to a gene: 9.

The chain combines TRBV4-3 with TRBJ2-3, with D perhaps TRBD1 (5 bases). CDR1 and CDR2 (germline): LGHNA, YSLEER. The CDR3 is 16 residues long. V lost 0 bases and J 3 bases, leaving 13 bases between the germline ends. CDR3 protein: CASSQDGPRETDTQYF. The CDR3 region has the DNA TGCGCCAGCAGCCAAGACGGCCCCAGGGAAACAGATACGCAGTATTTT.

Many counts were recorded for this clone. This sequence joins TRBV5-6 and TRBJ1-2; possibly TRBD1 for D (6 bases). CDR1 is SGHDT, CDR2 YYEEEE, per germline. With 1 base removed from V and 2 bases from J, the gap between germline ends came to 18 bases. The CDR3 contains 17 residues. The CDR3: CASSLWRTESGNYGYTF. The CDR3 bases are TGTGCCAGCAGCTTGTGGCGGACAGAAAGTGGGAACTATGGCTACACCTTC.

V usage is TRBV11-2 and J usage is TRBJ2-1; 14 bases fit TRBD2. The germline V gene encodes CDR1 SGHAT and CDR2 FQNNGV. The length of the CDR3 is 16 residues. Trimming cost V 5 bases and J 4 bases; bases outside gene matches: 4. The CDR3 DNA reads as TGTGCCAGCAGCCCCAGACTAGCGGGGGGGTACAATGAGCAGTTCTTC. Translating it yields CASSPRLAGGYNEQFF. The full variable domain, with the rest looked up from reference TRBV11-2 and TRBJ2-1, is EAGVAQSPRYKIIEKRQSVAFWCNPISGHATLYWYQQILGQGPKLLIQFQNNGVVDDSQLPKDRFSAERLKGVDSTLKIQPAKLEDSAVYLCASSPRLAGGYNEQFFGPGTRLTVL.

CDR3 nucleotide sequence: TGCGCCAGCAGCCAAGAGAGGGTGGGGATCAAAAACATTCAGTACTTC. Translating gives CASSQERVGIKNIQYF. The chain links TRBV4-1 to TRBJ2-4; the D gene is possibly TRBD2 (5 bases). V was clipped by 0 bases and J by 3 bases, with 12 bases between them. This CDR3 comprises 16 residues. The germline V gene has CDR1 MGHRA and CDR2 YSYEKL.

Here the CDR3 DNA reads TGCGCCAGCAGCCAAGGCCGGACAGGGGGTACACCCCTCCACTTT. This sequence encodes CASSQGRTGGTPLHF. This chain links TRBV4-1 with TRBJ1-6; 10 positions agree with TRBD1. CDR1 and CDR2 (germline): MGHRA, YSYEKL. The V and J ends lost 1 base and 11 bases, in that order; junction bases with no gene match: 5. CDR3 length: 15 amino acids.

This chain joins TRBV11-3 and TRBJ1-3; D remains unclear. With 9 bases removed from V and 1 base from J, the gap between germline ends came to 16 bases. The CDR3 sequence is 15 residues long. Germline V gives CDR1 SGHNT, CDR2 YENEEA. The CDR3 sequence is CARRVEASSGNTIYF. Written as DNA, the CDR3 is TGTGCCAGGCGGGTAGAGGCTTCGTCTGGAAACACCATATATTTT.